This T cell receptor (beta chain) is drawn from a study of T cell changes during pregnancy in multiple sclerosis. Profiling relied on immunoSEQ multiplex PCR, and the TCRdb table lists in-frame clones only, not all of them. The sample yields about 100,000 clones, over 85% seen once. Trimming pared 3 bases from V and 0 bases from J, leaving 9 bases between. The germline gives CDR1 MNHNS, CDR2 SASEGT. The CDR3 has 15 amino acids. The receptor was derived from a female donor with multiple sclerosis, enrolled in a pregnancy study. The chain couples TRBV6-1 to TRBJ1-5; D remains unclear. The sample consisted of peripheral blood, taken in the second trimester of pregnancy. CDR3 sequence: CASSEGVLSNQPQHF. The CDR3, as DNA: TGTGCCAGCAGTGAGGGCGTACTTAGCAATCAGCCCCAGCATTTT.